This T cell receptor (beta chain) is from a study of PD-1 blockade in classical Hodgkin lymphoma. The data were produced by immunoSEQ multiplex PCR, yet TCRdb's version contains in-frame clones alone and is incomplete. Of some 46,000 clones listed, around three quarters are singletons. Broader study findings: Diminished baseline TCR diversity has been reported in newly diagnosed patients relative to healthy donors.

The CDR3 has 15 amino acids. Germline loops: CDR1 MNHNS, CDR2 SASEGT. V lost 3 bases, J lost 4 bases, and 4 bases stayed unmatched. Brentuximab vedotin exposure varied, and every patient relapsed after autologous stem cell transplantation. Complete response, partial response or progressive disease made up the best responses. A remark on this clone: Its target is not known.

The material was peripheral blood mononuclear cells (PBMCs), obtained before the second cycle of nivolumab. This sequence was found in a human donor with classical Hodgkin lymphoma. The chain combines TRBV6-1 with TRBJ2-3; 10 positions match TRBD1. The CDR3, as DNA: TGTGCCAGCAGTGAGGACAGGGGGGGCGCAGATACGCAGTATTTT. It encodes CASSEDRGGADTQYF.